This T cell receptor (beta chain) was captured by sequencing in a study of blood T cell repertoires in COVID-19 (TCRdb year 2020). With regard to the full study: Samples from collaborators originated in the United States, Italy and Spain and spanned both the acute and convalescent phases of COVID-19. The material from the prospective study consisted of cDNA or gDNA derived from T cells, B-cell-depleted T cells, or PBMCs. The samples were drawn from the first 160 participants of the ongoing ImmuneRACE study and from over a thousand subjects provided by 6 global collaborators. The sample metadata nearly always contained a de-identified subject ID, COVID-19 status, age in years and sex. Where available, HLA class I and class II types were obtained from metadata supplied by the sample provider rather than from assay-based typing. The repertoires were made available in a free public database intended to serve as a resource for research on the immune response to SARS-CoV-2. Subjects who had been exposed to COVID-19, were actively infected with it, or had recovered from it provided the deeply sampled blood TCRbeta repertoires that made up the dataset. Results the study describes overall, beyond this receptor: How much clinical and demographic metadata was included differed by source and by participant, and the metadata was provided uncurated.

The CDR3 spans 13 residues, from the cysteine through the phenylalanine. The sequence is cut down to CDR3 DNA, 39 bases in frame from base 1. CDR1 and CDR2 are read off the germline V gene as SGHNT and YENEEA. Germline trimming amounts to 1 base on V and 12 bases on J, with 5 as the count of junction bases outside the gene matches. Whole blood was collected in K2EDTA tubes by collaborating institutions according to the institutions' own protocols. For TCRbeta analysis, collaborators shipped samples in one of three forms: frozen whole blood, isolated PBMCs, or DNA extracted from either of those sample types. TCRbeta CDR3 regions were amplified from genomic DNA by means of the immunoSEQ Assay, a bias-controlled multiplex PCR. The study's own analysis went as follows. Within the assay, amplification of reference gene primers was used to estimate how many nucleated cells each sample contained. To quantify the absolute abundance of each unique TCRbeta CDR3 rearrangement, sequence reads were collapsed and filtered. For each sample, productive Simpson clonality was calculated by taking the square root of Simpson's diversity index across productive rearrangements. Imported from immuneACCESS, the table was reduced by TCRdb to in-frame sequences with V and J called. These copies leave out some clones; in studies compared against another copy, an unresolved V gene accounts for under half, and the cause of the remainder is not known. Clone size and V and J calls were adopted from that table, with D and trimming inferred from the DNA. Here the sample has about 260,000 clones; approximately 82% occur a single time. The top ten constitute under 2% of the sample.

Details on this clone: The antigen this receptor binds is unknown. Nothing much larger sits one base from this clone, and base qualities are not available.

Recombination linked TRBV11-3 to TRBJ2-1, with 8 junctional bases fitting TRBD1. The sequenced material came from peripheral blood. The TCR was taken from a woman of 80 years or more with acute or convalescent COVID-19. The CDR3 sequence is CASSLGQGALQFF. The bases read TGTGCCAGCAGCTTAGGGCAGGGGGCTTTGCAGTTCTTC.